The sequence of this T cell receptor beta chain was determined in a study of blood T cells in healthy people across ages. With regard to this clonotype: What it recognizes is unknown.

Each sample had at least 6 million PBMCs isolated. Total RNA, at least 5.5 micrograms per sample, came from PBMCs. V was cut by 9 bases and J by 1 base, with 12 bases left in between. Germline V gene lookup returns CDR1 ENHRY and CDR2 SYGVKD. CDR3 length equals 13 residues. Study-wide results and limits: Underestimates were what the diversity estimates from one million T cells were considered to be.

Then a second PCR, running about 6 to 11 cycles, was carried out with a sample-barcoded 5' primer and a J-beta primer mix. Per sample, CDR3-containing paired-end reads numbered at least 2.5 million. TCRdb redid the calling of the 5' RACE reads with MiXCR, one entry per CDR3 protein. This sample has roughly 1.5 million distinct CDR3 sequences, with around 40% found just once. The sequence derives from a woman aged 18-35 years in good health. Specimen: blood. The chain joins TRBV10-3 to TRBJ1-1; D remains ambiguous. CDR3 nucleotide sequence: TGTGCCATTTCGACCTCGACGAACACTGAAGCTTTCTTT. This translates into CAISTSTNTEAFF.